These T cell receptor beta chains were read from a single sample in a study of regulatory T cells in long-lasting Graves disease. Each CDR3 protein is one row after TCRdb ran MiXCR on the multiplex PCR reads. Counted here are about 400,000 distinct CDR3 sequences, 15% occurring once; the ten biggest clones make up about 7.8%. The same data also went into a second study, on T cells in Graves' hyperthyroidism and ophthalmopathy.

This material consisted of peripheral blood mononuclear cells (PBMCs), taken at new diagnosis, from a patient treated with antithyroid drugs. These TCRs come from a woman between 35 and 50 years old with Graves disease. CDR3s include the opening cysteine and the closing phenylalanine or tryptophan. The D gene is left open where the match is weak. Rows may omit the clone size; those that give it use once, few, many or a size class.

V: TRBV9
J: TRBJ2-3
D: TRBD2
size: -
CDR3: CASSGPSGRATITDTQYF
DNA: TGTGCCAGCAGCGGACCGAGCGGGAGGGCCACGATAACAGATACGCAGTATTTT

V: TRBV19
J: TRBJ2-1
D: TRBD2
size: -
CDR3: CASSTFAGDGNEQFF
DNA: TGTGCCAGTAGTACCTTCGCGGGAGATGGCAATGAGCAGTTCTTC

V: TRBV5-5
J: TRBJ2-7
D: -
size: many
CDR3: CASSLEWAGLTYEQYF
DNA: TGTGCCAGCAGCTTGGAGTGGGCAGGACTTACCTACGAGCAGTACTTC

V: TRBV20-1
J: TRBJ1-5
D: -
size: -
CDR3: CSAPKGGLNQPQHF
DNA: TGCAGTGCTCCCAAGGGGGGACTCAATCAGCCCCAGCATTTT

V: TRBV3-1
J: TRBJ1-1
D: -
size: many
CDR3: CASSQASTLAEAFF
DNA: TGTGCCAGCAGCCAAGCCAGCACCCTCGCCGAAGCTTTCTTT

V: TRBV5-6
J: TRBJ1-1
D: -
size: -
CDR3: CASSLGGFGSGDTEAFF
DNA: TGTGCCAGCAGCTTGGGAGGGTTCGGGAGTGGCGACACTGAAGCTTTCTTT

V: TRBV19
J: TRBJ1-3
D: -
size: few
CDR3: CARLFVENTIYF
DNA: TGTGCCAGATTATTCGTAGAAAACACCATATATTTT

V: TRBV6-2/TRBV6-3
J: TRBJ2-7
D: -
size: many
CDR3: CASSGFSYEQYF
DNA: TGTGCCAGCTCTGGGTTTTCCTACGAGCAGTACTTC

V: TRBV30
J: TRBJ1-4
D: TRBD1
size: -
CDR3: CAWSAGGTGAEKPFF
DNA: TGTGCCTGGAGCGCCGGGGGGACAGGGGCAGAAAAACCGTTTTTT

V: TRBV11-3
J: TRBJ1-2
D: -
size: many
CDR3: CASSPRGPVEGYTF
DNA: TGTGCCAGCAGCCCGCGGGGCCCCGTGGAGGGCTACACCTTC

V: TRBV11-2
J: TRBJ2-7
D: TRBD2
size: -
CDR3: CASSLELAGSNEQYF
DNA: TGTGCCAGCAGCTTAGAGCTAGCGGGAAGCAACGAGCAGTACTTC

V: TRBV18
J: TRBJ2-1
D: -
size: many
CDR3: CASSPFSGAGNEQFF
DNA: TGTGCCAGCTCACCTTTTAGCGGAGCGGGTAATGAGCAGTTCTTC

V: TRBV29-1
J: TRBJ1-5
D: -
size: -
CDR3: CSVSNRVNQPQHF
DNA: TGCAGCGTTTCAAACAGGGTCAATCAGCCCCAGCATTTT

V: TRBV24-1
J: TRBJ2-5
D: TRBD2
size: few
CDR3: CATSDAGRGEETQYF
DNA: TGTGCCACCAGTGATGCAGGGCGGGGGGAAGAGACCCAGTACTTC

V: TRBV6-5
J: TRBJ2-1
D: TRBD2
size: many
CDR3: CASSYRAGAGASSEQFF
DNA: TGTGCCAGCAGTTACCGGGCCGGGGCGGGAGCGTCCAGTGAGCAGTTCTTC

V: TRBV7-6
J: TRBJ2-6
D: TRBD2
size: few
CDR3: CASSLVPGGSGANVLTF
DNA: TGTGCCAGCAGCTTAGTTCCGGGAGGGTCTGGGGCCAACGTCCTGACTTTC

V: TRBV14
J: TRBJ1-6
D: -
size: many
CDR3: CASSQDKGVKNSPLHF
DNA: TGTGCCAGCAGCCAAGATAAGGGGGTAAAAAATTCACCCCTCCACTTT

V: TRBV20-1
J: TRBJ2-7
D: -
size: -
CDR3: CSARVWGRDSYEQYF
DNA: TGCAGTGCTAGAGTCTGGGGTAGGGACTCCTACGAGCAGTACTTC